The rows below give T cell receptor beta chains drawn from one sample of a study of control samples from healthy donors and cancer patients. Sequenced by immunoSEQ multiplex PCR; TCRdb stores in-frame clones only, minus some. The data contain 70,000 to 95,000 clones, more than 75% of them seen just once; the ten biggest clones take up about a fifth. Sequencing was done on a sample of blood. The origin of the receptors is a man aged 50 to 60 in good health. Each CDR3 is given without its conserved first and last residue. Fields, in order: J gene, V gene, CDR3 protein.

>TRBJ2-3|TRBV27
ASSFIAGRTDTQY
>TRBJ1-1|TRBV29-1
SVTEAF
>TRBJ2-1|TRBV11-3
ASSLQGAYNEQF
>TRBJ2-2|TRBV18
ASSRGANTGELF
>TRBJ1-2|TRBV19
ASSRQTGPYGYT
>TRBJ2-1|TRBV2
ASSRTGGYNEQF
>TRBJ1-1|TRBV4-3
ASSQAGTVTQAF
>TRBJ1-5|TRBV30
AWSVRGLSNQPQH
>TRBJ2-2|TRBV24-1
ATSDVEMNTGELF
>TRBJ1-1|TRBV30
AWSHQRGTEAF
>TRBJ2-2|TRBV5-1
ASGQGYTGELF
>TRBJ1-5|TRBV19
ASSVAYAWGGNQPQH
>TRBJ1-2|TRBV5-1
ASRMEGPGYT
>TRBJ2-1|TRBV24-1
ATSDAGPLGEQF
>TRBJ2-5|TRBV28
ASGLAGTAQY
>TRBJ2-5|TRBV4-3
ASSQEPTGNSETQY
>TRBJ2-2|TRBV20-1
SVGQPGELF
>TRBJ1-2|TRBV19
AIRKGINYGYT
>TRBJ1-1|TRBV2
ASSELENTEAF
>TRBJ1-6|TRBV2
ASTTRDSSNSPLH
>TRBJ2-1|TRBV6-5
ASRPRGFYNEQF
>TRBJ1-5|TRBV3-1/TRBV3-2
ASSAGGQPQH
>TRBJ2-2|TRBV13
ASSLQLDTGELF